One and the same sample provided the 20 T cell receptor beta chains below, sequenced in a study of CD8 T cells in Susac syndrome. RNA amounts of about 0.5 to 1 ug underwent reverse transcription with random hexamers. TCRdb fed the immunoSEQ multiplex PCR reads into MiXCR, producing one record per CDR3 protein. The sample lists roughly 330,000 distinct CDR3 sequences, roughly nine tenths occurring once. Source material: CD4+ T cells from PBMCs. Receptor source: a human donor with multiple sclerosis.

The V call is TRBV7-9, the J call TRBJ2-3, with a weak D call TRBD1 (6 bases). The CDR3 spans 16 residues. The V end lost 7 bases, the J end lost 2 bases, and 19 bases lay between the germline ends. Per the germline V gene, CDR1 is SEHNR and CDR2 is FQNEAQ (reference sequence). The CDR3 coding sequence is TGTGCCAGCATCTCACAGGGCACCGCCGTCACAGATACGCAGTATTTT. The encoded protein is CASISQGTAVTDTQYF. Supplemented by reference TRBV7-9 and TRBJ2-3, the full variable domain reads DTGVSQNPRHKITKRGQNVTFRCDPISEHNRLYWYRQTLGQGPEFLTYFQNEAQLEKSRLLSDRFSAERPKGSFSTLEIQRTEQGDSAMYLCASISQGTAVTDTQYFGPGTRLTVL.

V usage is TRBV7-2 and J usage is TRBJ1-1; D gene unclear. This CDR3 has 14 residues. V lost 5 bases and J lost 1, with 11 bases in between. Germline lookup yields CDR1 SGHTA and CDR2 FQGNSA. The CDR3 here is CASSLNPANTEAFF. In DNA, the CDR3 is TGTGCCAGCAGCCTAAATCCAGCGAACACTGAAGCTTTCTTT.

V and J are TRBV19 and TRBJ1-1; D gene ambiguous. Germline lookup yields CDR1 LNHDA and CDR2 SQIVND (reference sequence). With 5 bases removed from V and 5 bases from J, the gap between germline ends came to 21 bases. The CDR3 loop spans 16 amino acids. CDR3 sequence: CASSPPPKGGWTEAFF. CDR3 sequence (DNA): TGTGCCAGTAGTCCACCCCCCAAGGGAGGATGGACTGAAGCTTTCTTT. The variable domain in full, completed from reference TRBV19 and TRBJ1-1, reads DGGITQSPKYLFRKEGQNVTLSCEQNLNHDAMYWYRQDPGQGLRLIYYSQIVNDFQKGDIAEGYSVSREKKESFPLTVTSAQKNPTAFYLCASSPPPKGGWTEAFFGQGTRLTVV.

This rearrangement joins TRBV5-1 to TRBJ1-2, with 11 bases identical to TRBD1. The V segment lost 2 bases and the J segment 9 bases; nucleotides outside the gene matches: 9. The CDR3 is made up of 15 amino acids. Germline-derived CDR1 and CDR2 are SGHRS and YFSETQ. The CDR3 here is CASSLQRDRGERYTF. The CDR3 DNA is TGCGCCAGCAGCTTACAACGGGACAGGGGGGAGCGCTACACCTTC.

J is TRBJ2-3 and V is TRBV20-1; no clear D. Germline values: CDR1 DFQATT, CDR2 SNEGSKA (reference sequence). The CDR3 is made up of 15 amino acids. Trimming shortened V by 2 bases and J by 1 base, and 13 bases separated the two germline ends. The CDR3 nucleotides are TGCAGTGCTAGAAACCTCCTTGGACGCACAGATACGCAGTATTTT. This codes for CSARNLLGRTDTQYF.

The gene calls are TRBV29-1 and TRBJ2-2; 10 nucleotides match TRBD1. The CDR3 totals 14 residues. Trimming cost V 4 bases and J 6 bases; bases outside gene matches: 5. From germline, CDR1 is SQVTM and CDR2 ANQGSEA. The CDR3 sequence is CSVGRTGGPGELFF. CDR3 sequence (DNA): TGCAGCGTTGGAAGGACAGGGGGTCCCGGGGAGCTGTTTTTT.

The J gene is TRBJ1-5, the V gene TRBV24-1, with TRBD1 matching over 10 bases. The germline CDR1 and CDR2 sequences are KGHDR and SFDVKD. CDR3 length: 16 amino acids. The V and J ends lost 4 bases and 1 base, in that order; junction bases with no gene match: 3. CDR3 coding DNA: TGTGCCACCAGTGAGGGACAGGGGCTCAGCAATCAGCCCCAGCATTTT. It encodes CATSEGQGLSNQPQHF.

The rearrangement links TRBV11-2 to TRBJ1-1; D is possibly TRBD1 (5 bases). CDR1 and CDR2 from the germline V gene are SGHAT and FQNNGV. V lost 6 bases to trimming and J lost 8 bases, with 10 bases between them. The CDR3 sequence is 11 residues long. The CDR3 nucleotides are TGTGCCAGCAGTCGGGGGGGGGAAGCTTTCTTT. Protein product: CASSRGGEAFF.

The chain carries TRBV7-2 and TRBJ1-3; D not resolved. Germline CDR1 SGHTA, CDR2 FQGNSA. V was trimmed by 10 bases and J by 0 bases, leaving 16 bases between them. CDR3 length: 15 residues. CDR3 DNA sequence: TGTGCCACCCAATCCGACGCAATCTCTGGAAACACCATATATTTT. Translating gives CATQSDAISGNTIYF. Supplemented by reference TRBV7-2 and TRBJ1-3, the full variable domain reads GAGVSQSPSNKVTEKGKDVELRCDPISGHTALYWYRQSLGQGLEFLIYFQGNSAPDKSGLPSDRFSAERTGGSVSTLTIQRTQQEDSAVYLCATQSDAISGNTIYFGEGSWLTVV.

J is TRBJ1-3 and V is TRBV12-3 or TRBV12-4; 7 bases match TRBD1. J gave up 4 bases and V 8 bases, and 5 bases lay outside the gene matches. The CDR3 has 13 residues. CDR3 protein: CASETGRGNTIYF. CDR3 bases: TGTGCCAGCGAGACAGGGAGAGGAAACACCATATATTTT.

This clonotype was detected only a few times. The chain carries TRBV11-2 and TRBJ1-2, with D possibly being TRBD1 (5 bases). There are 14 residues in the CDR3. Trimming stripped 5 bases from V and 4 bases from J, with 14 bases between. Per the germline V gene, CDR1 is SGHAT and CDR2 is FQNNGV. This CDR3 is CASSPTRVSYGYTF. The CDR3 DNA follows: TGTGCCAGCAGCCCCACCAGGGTCAGCTATGGCTACACCTTC.

The chain recombines TRBV9 with TRBJ2-3, with D perhaps being TRBD1 or TRBD2 (5 bases each). Looked up from germline, CDR1 is SGDLS and CDR2 is YYNGEE. With 0 bases removed from V and 0 bases from J, the gap between germline ends came to 14 bases. The CDR3 length is 17 residues. The CDR3 coding sequence is TGTGCCAGCAGCGTAGGTCGGGGCTTAGGGAGCACAGATACGCAGTATTTT. Protein: CASSVGRGLGSTDTQYF.

The chain combines TRBV12-3 or TRBV12-4 with TRBJ1-1; D not resolved. Trimming cost V 2 bases and J 4 bases, with 11 bases left between them. There are 14 residues in the CDR3. The chain's CDR3 is CASSLKGRGTEAFF. The CDR3 DNA follows: TGTGCCAGCAGTTTAAAGGGTCGGGGCACTGAAGCTTTCTTT.

The chain links TRBV5-6 to TRBJ1-1; 7 bases are a match to TRBD1. V shed 1 base and J 1 base; nucleotides not matched to a gene: 1. CDR3 size: 14 residues. In germline, CDR1 is SGHDT, CDR2 YYEEEE. As DNA, the CDR3 is TGTGCCAGCAGCTTGAACAGGGGGAACACTGAAGCTTTCTTT. Protein: CASSLNRGNTEAFF.

V usage is TRBV5-4 and J usage is TRBJ1-6, with a possible D match to TRBD1 (6 bases). The CDR3 covers 14 residues. V was clipped by 3 bases and J by 7 bases, with 11 bases between them. The germline V gene encodes CDR1 SGHNT and CDR2 YYREEE (reference sequence). The CDR3 nucleotides are TGTGCCAGCAGCTCTACAGGGACCAATTCACCCCTCCACTTT. Translated: CASSSTGTNSPLHF. Looking up the rest from reference TRBV5-4 and TRBJ1-6 gives the full variable domain: ETGVTQSPTHLIKTRGQQVTLRCSSQSGHNTVSWYQQALGQGPQFIFQYYREEENGRGNFPPRFSGLQFPNYSSELNVNALELDDSALYLCASSSTGTNSPLHFGNGTRLTVT.

V usage is TRBV6-2 or TRBV6-3 and J usage is TRBJ2-7; 9 nucleotides match TRBD1. The length of the CDR3 is 20 residues. Germline V gives CDR1 MNHEY, CDR2 SVGEGT. V lost 5 bases and J lost 0; bases outside the gene matches: 20. Here the CDR3 DNA reads TGTGCCAGCAGTGAGCGGAATACGGGACAGGGAAGGGGATCCTCCTACGAGCAGTACTTC. It translates to CASSERNTGQGRGSSYEQYF.

The chain recombines TRBV4-2 with TRBJ2-1, with D unclear. Germline-derived CDR1 and CDR2 are LGHNA and YNFKEQ. V was trimmed by 4 bases and J by 0 bases, leaving 16 bases between them. The CDR3 loop spans 17 amino acids. CDR3 bases: TGTGCCAGCAGCCCACCCACGGCAGCGAGCTCCTACAATGAGCAGTTCTTC. Translating gives CASSPPTAASSYNEQFF.

The chain uses TRBV7-8 and TRBJ2-7; 7 bases agree with TRBD1. V shed 3 bases, J shed 5 bases, and the junction held 4 bases outside the gene matches. The CDR3 totals 13 residues. The germline V gene encodes CDR1 SGHVS and CDR2 FQNEAQ. The CDR3, as DNA: TGTGCCAGCAGCTTCGACAGGGTGGACGAGCAGTACTTC. This translates into CASSFDRVDEQYF.

The chain joins TRBV7-3 to TRBJ2-3; 8 bases agree with TRBD2. V shed 5 bases and J 6 bases; nucleotides not matched to a gene: 19. Germline V gene lookup returns CDR1 SGHTA and CDR2 FQGTGA. This CDR3 has 18 amino acids. CDR3 coding DNA: TGTGCCAGCAGCCTCAACCCCGCGGTGGGACTAGAGGGTGATACGCAGTATTTT. Its translation is CASSLNPAVGLEGDTQYF.

The chain couples TRBV12-3 or TRBV12-4 to TRBJ2-1, with TRBD2 matching over 8 bases. CDR3 length: 15 residues. J lost 6 bases, V lost 5 bases, and 9 bases had no gene match. CDR3 residues: CASSSRGREGNEQFF. In DNA, the CDR3 is TGTGCCAGCAGTAGTAGGGGCCGGGAGGGCAATGAGCAGTTCTTC.